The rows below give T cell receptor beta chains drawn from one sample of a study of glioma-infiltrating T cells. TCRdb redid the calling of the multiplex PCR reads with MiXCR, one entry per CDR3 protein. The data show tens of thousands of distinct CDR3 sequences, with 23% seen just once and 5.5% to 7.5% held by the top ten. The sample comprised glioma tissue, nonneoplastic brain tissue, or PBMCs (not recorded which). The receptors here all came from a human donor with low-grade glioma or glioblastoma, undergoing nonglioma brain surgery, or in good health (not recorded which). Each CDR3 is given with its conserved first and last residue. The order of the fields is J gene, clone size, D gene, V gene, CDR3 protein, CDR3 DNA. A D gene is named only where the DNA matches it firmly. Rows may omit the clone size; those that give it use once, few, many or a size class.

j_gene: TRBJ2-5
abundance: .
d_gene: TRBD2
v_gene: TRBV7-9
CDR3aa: CASSLTSGIEETQYF
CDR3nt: TGTGCCAGCAGCTTGACTAGCGGGATCGAAGAGACCCAGTACTTC

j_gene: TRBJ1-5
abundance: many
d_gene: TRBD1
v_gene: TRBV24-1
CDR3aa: CATSDGAGQANQPQHF
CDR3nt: TGTGCCACCAGTGATGGCGCGGGACAGGCTAATCAGCCCCAGCATTTT

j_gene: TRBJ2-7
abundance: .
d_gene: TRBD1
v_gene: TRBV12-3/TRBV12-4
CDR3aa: CASRQQGSYEQYF
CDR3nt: TGTGCCAGCAGACAACAGGGGTCCTACGAGCAGTACTTC

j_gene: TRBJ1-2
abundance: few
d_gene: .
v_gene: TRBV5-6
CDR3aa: CASSHGSGVNYGYTF
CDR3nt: TGTGCCAGCAGCCACGGCTCAGGGGTAAACTATGGCTACACCTTC

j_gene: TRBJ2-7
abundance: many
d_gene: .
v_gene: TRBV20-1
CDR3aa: CSAALGRSGGDEQYF
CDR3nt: TGCAGTGCTGCCTTAGGACGGTCCGGGGGTGACGAGCAGTACTTC

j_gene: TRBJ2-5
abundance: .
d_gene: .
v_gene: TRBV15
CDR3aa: CATSRDINRAALF
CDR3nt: TGTGCCACCAGCAGAGATATTAACAGGGCTGCCCTATTC

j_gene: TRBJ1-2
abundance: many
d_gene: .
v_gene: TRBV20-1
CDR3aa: CSAENSGEINYGYTF
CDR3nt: TGCAGTGCTGAGAACAGTGGTGAAATAAACTATGGCTACACCTTC

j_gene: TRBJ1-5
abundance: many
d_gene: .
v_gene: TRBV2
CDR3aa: CASSEWGSSNQPQHF
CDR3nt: TGTGCCAGCAGTGAGTGGGGCAGCAGCAATCAGCCCCAGCATTTT

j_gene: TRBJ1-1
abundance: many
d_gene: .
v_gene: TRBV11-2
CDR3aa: CASSLEVNLNTEAFF
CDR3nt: TGTGCCAGCAGCTTAGAGGTTAACTTGAACACTGAAGCTTTCTTT

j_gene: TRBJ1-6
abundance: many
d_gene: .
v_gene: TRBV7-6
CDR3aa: CASSLEAMDSPLHF
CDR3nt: TGTGCCAGCAGCTTAGAGGCCATGGATTCACCCCTCCACTTT

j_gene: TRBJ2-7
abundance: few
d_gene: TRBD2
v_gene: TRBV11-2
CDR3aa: CASSLDLAGLSYEQYF
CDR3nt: TGTGCCAGCAGCTTAGATCTAGCGGGACTTTCCTACGAGCAGTACTTC

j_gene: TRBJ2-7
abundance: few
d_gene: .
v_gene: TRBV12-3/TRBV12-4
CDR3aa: CASSLKSGGYEQYF
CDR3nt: TGTGCCAGCAGTTTAAAGTCTGGAGGGTACGAGCAGTACTTC

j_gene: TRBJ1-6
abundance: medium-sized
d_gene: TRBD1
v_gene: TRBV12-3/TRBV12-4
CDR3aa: CASSPGQGRNSPLHF
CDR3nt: TGTGCCAGCAGTCCCGGACAGGGACGTAATTCACCCCTCCACTTT

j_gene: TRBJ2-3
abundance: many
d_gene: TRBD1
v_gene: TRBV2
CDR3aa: CASRPIDRGSDTQYF
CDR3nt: TGTGCCAGCAGGCCAATTGACAGGGGCAGTGATACGCAGTATTTT

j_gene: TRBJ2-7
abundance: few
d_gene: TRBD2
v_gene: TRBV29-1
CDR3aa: CSVGGTALSGRIYEQYF
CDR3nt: TGCAGCGTTGGGGGGACAGCCCTTAGCGGGAGAATCTACGAGCAGTACTTC

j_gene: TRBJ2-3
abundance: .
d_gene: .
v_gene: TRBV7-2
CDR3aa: CASSPGPNTDTQYF
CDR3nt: TGTGCCAGCAGCCCGGGACCCAACACAGATACGCAGTATTTT

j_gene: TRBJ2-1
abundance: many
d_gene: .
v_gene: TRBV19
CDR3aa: CACSILSASSYNEQFF
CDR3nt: TGTGCCTGTAGTATTTTGTCTGCGAGCTCCTACAATGAGCAGTTCTTC

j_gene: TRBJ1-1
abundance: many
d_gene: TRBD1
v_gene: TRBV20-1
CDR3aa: CSARANRGGGAFF
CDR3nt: TGCAGTGCTAGAGCAAACAGGGGTGGTGGAGCTTTCTTT

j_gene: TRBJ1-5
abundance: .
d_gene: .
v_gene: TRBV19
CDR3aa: CASSISGIYSNQPQHF
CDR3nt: TGTGCCAGTAGTATCTCGGGCATCTATAGCAATCAGCCCCAGCATTTT

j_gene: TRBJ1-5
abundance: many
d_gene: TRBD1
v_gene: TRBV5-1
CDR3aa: CASSLTGYSNQPQHF
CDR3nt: TGCGCCAGCAGCCTGACAGGGTATAGCAATCAGCCCCAGCATTTT

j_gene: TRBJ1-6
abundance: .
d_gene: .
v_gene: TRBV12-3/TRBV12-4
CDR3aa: CASSLSAYNSPLHF
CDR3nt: TGTGCCAGCAGTTTAAGCGCCTATAATTCACCCCTCCACTTT

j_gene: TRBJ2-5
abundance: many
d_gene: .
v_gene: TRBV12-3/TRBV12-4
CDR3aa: CASSLGETQYF
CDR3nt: TGTGCCAGCAGCCTTGGGGAGACCCAGTACTTC

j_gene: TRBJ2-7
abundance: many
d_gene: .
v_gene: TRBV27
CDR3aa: CASSRQDYYEQYF
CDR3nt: TGTGCCAGCAGCAGACAGGATTACTACGAGCAGTACTTC

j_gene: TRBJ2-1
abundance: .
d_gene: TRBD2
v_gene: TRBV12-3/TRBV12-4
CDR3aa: CASSYPRGVSLSEQFF
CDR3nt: TGTGCCAGCAGCTACCCTCGGGGGGTCAGTCTTTCTGAGCAGTTCTTC

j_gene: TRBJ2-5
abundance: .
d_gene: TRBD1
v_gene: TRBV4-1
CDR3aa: CASSQIQGAGETQYF
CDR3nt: TGCGCCAGCAGCCAAATACAGGGGGCTGGAGAGACCCAGTACTTC

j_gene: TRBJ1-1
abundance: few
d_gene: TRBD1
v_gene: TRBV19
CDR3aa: CASSMGDRARAEAFF
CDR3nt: TGTGCCAGTAGTATGGGGGACAGGGCAAGGGCTGAAGCTTTCTTT

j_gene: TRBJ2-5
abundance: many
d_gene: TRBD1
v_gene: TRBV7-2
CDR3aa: CASSPLRDRVGETQYF
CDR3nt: TGTGCCAGCAGCCCCCTCCGGGACAGGGTAGGAGAGACCCAGTACTTC

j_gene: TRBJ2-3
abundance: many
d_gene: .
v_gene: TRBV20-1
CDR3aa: CSARAGHPGSDTQYF
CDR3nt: TGCAGTGCTAGAGCTGGGCACCCCGGGTCAGATACGCAGTATTTT

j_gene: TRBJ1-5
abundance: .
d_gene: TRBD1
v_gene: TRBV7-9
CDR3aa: CASSFGTGYQPQHF
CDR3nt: TGTGCCAGCAGCTTCGGGACAGGGTATCAGCCCCAGCATTTT

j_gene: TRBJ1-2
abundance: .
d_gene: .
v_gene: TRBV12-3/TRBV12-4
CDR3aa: CASTPGKSYGYTF
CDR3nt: TGTGCCAGCACCCCCGGGAAAAGCTATGGCTACACCTTC

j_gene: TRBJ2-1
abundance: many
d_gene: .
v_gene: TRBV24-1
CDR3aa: CATSVSRVKDYNEQFF
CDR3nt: TGTGCCACCAGTGTTTCCAGGGTTAAAGACTACAATGAGCAGTTCTTC